This passage covers 25 T cell receptor beta chains from one sample sequenced in a study of identical twins. TCRdb processed the 5' RACE reads anew with MiXCR; each CDR3 protein has one entry. This repertoire shows approximately 630,000 distinct CDR3 sequences, around 7.4% found once; its top ten account for over 1.5%. The same data also contributed to another study, on yellow fever vaccine responses in identical twins.

The source material was PBMCs. These receptor sequences come from a woman younger than 35 in good health.

This clonotype has ten or more counts. The rearrangement joins TRBV20-1 to TRBJ2-2; D gene unclear. Looked up from germline, CDR1 is DFQATT and CDR2 is SNEGSKA (reference sequence). The CDR3 has 14 amino acids. With 2 bases removed from V and 0 bases from J, the gap between germline ends came to 7 bases. CDR3 in amino acids: CSARYPANTGELFF. The CDR3 DNA follows: TGCAGTGCTAGATACCCAGCGAACACCGGGGAGCTGTTTTTT.

This clonotype was observed many times. The CDR3 region has the DNA TGCAGTGCGAGAAGACTAGCGGGAGGGCCTCTCTCCTACAATGAGCAGTTCTTC. Its protein is CSARRLAGGPLSYNEQFF. The chain is built from TRBV20-1 and TRBJ2-1, with 14 positions matching TRBD2. Germline V CDR1 and CDR2: DFQATT, SNEGSKA (reference sequence). CDR3 length: 18 amino acids. Trimming at V came to 6 bases and at J to 0 bases, leaving 10 bases not matched to a gene.

This clonotype was seen at least ten times. The rearrangement joins TRBV7-9 to TRBJ1-1; 10 positions agree with TRBD1. CDR1 and CDR2 (germline): SEHNR, FQNEAQ (reference sequence). Trimming cost V 5 bases and J 7 bases; bases outside gene matches: 7. The CDR3 has 14 residues. Written as DNA, the CDR3 is TGTGCCAGCAGCCCCGGGACAGGGGTTTTTGAAGCTTTCTTT. Amino acid sequence: CASSPGTGVFEAFF.

This clonotype showed up many times. The V gene is TRBV20-1, the J gene TRBJ2-3; 7 bases align to TRBD1. CDR1 is DFQATT, CDR2 SNEGSKA, per germline (reference sequence). Unmatched junction bases numbered 5, after V lost 0 bases and J lost 2 bases. The CDR3 covers 15 residues. CDR3 in amino acids: CSARDSGQITDTQYF. CDR3 DNA sequence: TGCAGTGCTAGAGATTCGGGACAGATCACAGATACGCAGTATTTT.

The chain is built from TRBV5-1 and TRBJ2-2; either TRBD1 or TRBD2 may supply D (5 bases each). V lost 5 bases and J lost 2, with 13 bases in between. This CDR3 is 15 amino acids long. CDR1 is SGHRS and CDR2 is YFSETQ in the germline V gene. The CDR3 reads CASRAGTLNTGELFF. For the CDR3, the DNA is TGCGCCAGCAGAGCCGGGACCTTAAACACCGGGGAGCTGTTTTTT.

The chain has TRBV4-1 and TRBJ2-5; TRBD1 is a possible D gene (6 bases). Trimming removed 1 base from V and 3 bases from J, with 9 bases in between. CDR1 and CDR2 (germline): MGHRA, YSYEKL. CDR3 length: 14 amino acids. CDR3 DNA sequence: TGCGCCAGCAGCCAAGGACAGGCCAAAGAGACCCAGTACTTC. It encodes CASSQGQAKETQYF.

Concerning this clonotype: Given a much more abundant clone one base away, this may be a read error. The CDR3 DNA reads TGTGCCAGCAGCTCCTCGGACAGGGGCTCCAACGAGCAGTACTTC. This encodes CASSSSDRGSNEQYF. The chain uses TRBV28 and TRBJ2-7, with TRBD1 identical over 9 bases. The germline gives CDR1 MDHEN, CDR2 SYDVKM. CDR3 length: 15 amino acids.

This clonotype was detected a few times. This chain links TRBV28 with TRBJ2-7; the D is unclear. Trimming took 8 bases from V and 4 from J, leaving 9 bases between them. Germline CDR1 MDHEN, CDR2 SYDVKM. This CDR3 has 11 residues. CDR3 loop: CASGLGYEQYF. Written as DNA, the CDR3 is TGTGCCAGCGGCCTGGGGTACGAGCAGTACTTC.

This clonotype was recorded many times. The V and J genes are TRBV20-1 and TRBJ2-3; D is unresolved. Germline V gene sequence: CDR1 DFQATT, CDR2 SNEGSKA (reference sequence). The CDR3 spans 18 residues. The V end lost 3 bases, the J end lost 0 bases, and 22 bases lay between the germline ends. The CDR3 DNA is TGCAGTGCTAGTGGTCGAGTGGCCCCCATGACTAGCACAGATACGCAGTATTTT. This codes for CSASGRVAPMTSTDTQYF.

This clonotype has only a few counts. This chain links TRBV28 with TRBJ1-2; D remains unclear. Looked up from germline, CDR1 is MDHEN and CDR2 is SYDVKM. This CDR3 is 14 amino acids long. Trimming stripped 3 bases from V and 4 bases from J, with 12 bases between. CDR3 nucleotides: TGTGCCAGCAGTTTGGTCGGGCAGGTCTATGGCTACACCTTC. Its translation: CASSLVGQVYGYTF.

The V call is TRBV12-3 or TRBV12-4, the J call TRBJ1-1; 7 bases align to TRBD1. V was pared by 5 bases and J by 1 base, with 7 bases of the junction left unmatched. This CDR3 region has 15 residues. The CDR3, as DNA: TGTGCCAGCAGTCAAAGGGACAGTTCGAACACTGAAGCTTTCTTT. Encoded protein: CASSQRDSSNTEAFF.

This chain uses TRBV5-1 with TRBJ2-3; D is possibly TRBD2 (6 bases). This CDR3 comprises 13 residues. CDR1 SGHRS and CDR2 YFSETQ come from the germline V gene. V was pared by 6 bases and J by 2 bases, with 10 bases between. The CDR3 region has the DNA TGCGCCAGCAAGGAGGGGAACACAGATACGCAGTATTTT. As protein: CASKEGNTDTQYF.

As concerns this clonotype: One end of the junction does not line up with germline, which may come from a read error. This sequence joins TRBV6-1 and TRBJ2-3, with 7 bases aligning to TRBD2. From germline, CDR1 is MNHNS and CDR2 SASEGT. The CDR3 extends over 14 amino acids. CDR3 nucleotides: TGTGCCAGCAGTCTCGGGAGGAATTCAGATACGCTGTATTTT. It is translated as CASSLGRNSDTLYF.

This clonotype has at least ten counts. The rearrangement links TRBV6-5 to TRBJ1-1, with D uncertain. Germline V lookup: CDR1 MNHEY, CDR2 SVGAGI. The CDR3 loop spans 12 amino acids. The germline V and J ends were trimmed by 5 bases and 2 bases, with 6 bases remaining between them. CDR3 in DNA: TGTGCCAGCAGTACTCTTAACACTGAAGCTTTCTTT. Its translation: CASSTLNTEAFF.

The chain employs TRBV18 and TRBJ2-1; D may match TRBD1 or TRBD2 (5 bases each). The CDR3 has 16 amino acids. Germline CDR1 is KGHSH and CDR2 is LQKENI. Trimming stripped 5 bases from V and 6 bases from J, with 20 bases between. For the CDR3, the DNA is TGTGCCAGCTCATCTTTCCCGGGACGGGAAGCCAATGAGCAGTTCTTC. Amino acids: CASSSFPGREANEQFF.

This clonotype has only a few counts. V gene TRBV20-1 combines with J gene TRBJ1-1; 9 bases are a match to TRBD1. J gave up 0 bases and V 6 bases, and 8 bases lay outside the gene matches. The germline V gene has CDR1 DFQATT and CDR2 SNEGSKA (reference sequence). This CDR3 has 15 residues. The CDR3 reads CSARDRVRLNTEAFF. As DNA, the CDR3 is TGCAGTGCCAGGGACAGGGTGAGGTTGAACACTGAAGCTTTCTTT.

The chain links TRBV7-9 to TRBJ2-2, with D hard to call. Trimming pared 6 bases from V and 0 bases from J, leaving 26 bases between. CDR1 and CDR2 from the germline V gene are SEHNR and FQNEAQ (reference sequence). The CDR3 loop spans 20 amino acids. The DNA for the CDR3 is TGTGCCAGCAGGGACGAAGACCGACTTACTACCTTCTCGAACACCGGGGAGCTGTTTTTT. Amino acids: CASRDEDRLTTFSNTGELFF.

This chain uses TRBV27 with TRBJ2-7, with D maybe TRBD1 (6 bases). The ends were cut back, 2 bases at V and 4 bases at J, with 12 bases in the middle. The CDR3 runs 14 residues. Germline-derived CDR1 and CDR2 are MNHEY and SMNVEV (reference sequence). Here the CDR3 DNA reads TGTGCCAGCAGTTTAGTCGCAGGGGTATACGAGCAGTACTTC. Residues: CASSLVAGVYEQYF.

This chain links TRBV2 with TRBJ1-2, with 9 bases that match TRBD1. V was clipped by 6 bases and J by 3 bases; unmatched bases: 5. Germline values: CDR1 SNHLY, CDR2 FYNNEI. This CDR3 contains 14 residues. This CDR3 is CASRGTGIYYGYTF. The DNA of the CDR3 is TGTGCCAGCAGGGGGACAGGGATTTACTATGGCTACACCTTC.

Many counts were recorded for this clonotype. CDR3 sequence: CASSGVGRGQETQYF. Here the CDR3 DNA reads TGCGCCAGCAGCGGAGTGGGACGGGGACAAGAGACCCAGTACTTC. V gene TRBV5-1 combines with J gene TRBJ2-5; tentatively, D is TRBD1 or TRBD2 (5 bases each). This CDR3 region has 15 residues. Germline V lookup: CDR1 SGHRS, CDR2 YFSETQ. Trimming took off 4 bases at V and 2 bases at J, with 15 bases between the two ends.

At least ten counts were recorded for this clonotype. The chain is built from TRBV12-3 or TRBV12-4 and TRBJ2-7, with D perhaps TRBD1 (5 bases). The V and J ends lost 8 bases and 4 bases respectively, with 18 bases between them. This CDR3 spans 14 amino acids. CDR3 residues: CASRSGRERYEQYF. The CDR3 bases are TGTGCCAGCCGATCAGGCAGGGAACGTTACGAGCAGTACTTC.

This clonotype was recorded at least ten times. This chain uses TRBV12-3 or TRBV12-4 with TRBJ2-1, with 8 bases lining up with TRBD2. V trimming: 6 bases; J trimming: 3 bases; junction bases outside the gene matches: 7. The CDR3 extends over 15 amino acids. CDR3 nucleotide sequence: TGTGCCAGCAGCCACGGGGGGGCCGACTACAATGAGCAGTTCTTC. Amino acid sequence: CASSHGGADYNEQFF.

This clonotype came up many times. The chain carries TRBV29-1 and TRBJ2-7, with 10 bases matching TRBD1. V lost 5 bases and J lost 7; bases outside the gene matches: 11. The length of the CDR3 is 14 residues. The germline CDR1 and CDR2 sequences are SQVTM and ANQGSEA. The CDR3 coding sequence is TGCAGCGTTATACCGGGACAGGGGAATGGAGAGCAGTACTTC. Protein: CSVIPGQGNGEQYF.

This chain's CDR3 is CSATPPGTGGSPLHF. The CDR3 DNA reads TGCAGTGCTACACCCCCCGGGACAGGGGGTTCACCCCTCCACTTT. J is TRBJ1-6 and V is TRBV20-1; 11 bases match TRBD1. V shed 4 bases and J 9 bases; nucleotides not matched to a gene: 8. Germline CDR1 and CDR2: DFQATT and SNEGSKA (reference sequence). The CDR3 is 15 amino acids.

The V and J genes are TRBV28 and TRBJ2-3; 9 bases are shared with TRBD2. Germline CDR1 is MDHEN and CDR2 is SYDVKM. The CDR3 is made up of 17 amino acids. The V and J ends lost 5 bases and 2 bases, in that order; junction bases with no gene match: 11. The CDR3 spells CASSPQLRGGLTDTQYF. In DNA, the CDR3 is TGTGCCAGCAGTCCACAGCTGCGGGGGGGCCTCACAGATACGCAGTATTTT.